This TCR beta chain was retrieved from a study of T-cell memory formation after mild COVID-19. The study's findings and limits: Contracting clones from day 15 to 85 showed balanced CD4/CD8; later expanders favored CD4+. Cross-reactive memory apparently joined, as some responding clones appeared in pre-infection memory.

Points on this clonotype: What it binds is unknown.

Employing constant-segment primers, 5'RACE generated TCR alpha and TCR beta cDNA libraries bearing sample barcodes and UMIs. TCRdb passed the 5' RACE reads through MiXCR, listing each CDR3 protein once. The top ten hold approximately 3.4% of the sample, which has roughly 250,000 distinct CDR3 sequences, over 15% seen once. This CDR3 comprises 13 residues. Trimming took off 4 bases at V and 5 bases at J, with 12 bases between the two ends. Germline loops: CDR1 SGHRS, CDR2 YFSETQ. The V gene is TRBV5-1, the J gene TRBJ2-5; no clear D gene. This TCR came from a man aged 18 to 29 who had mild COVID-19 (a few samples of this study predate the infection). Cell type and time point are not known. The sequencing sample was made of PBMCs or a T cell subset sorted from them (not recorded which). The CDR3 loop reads CASSPDPRETQYF. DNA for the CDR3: TGCGCCAGCAGCCCAGACCCACGTGAGACCCAGTACTTC.